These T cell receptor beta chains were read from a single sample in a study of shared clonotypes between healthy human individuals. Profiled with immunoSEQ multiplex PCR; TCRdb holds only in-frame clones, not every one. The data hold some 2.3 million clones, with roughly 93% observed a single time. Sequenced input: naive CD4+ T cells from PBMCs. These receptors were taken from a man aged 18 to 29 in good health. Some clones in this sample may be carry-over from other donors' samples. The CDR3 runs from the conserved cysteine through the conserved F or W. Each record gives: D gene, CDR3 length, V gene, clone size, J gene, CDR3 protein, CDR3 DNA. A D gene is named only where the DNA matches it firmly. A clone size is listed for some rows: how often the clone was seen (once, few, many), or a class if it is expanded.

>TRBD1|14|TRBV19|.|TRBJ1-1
CASRGRDRGSEAFF
TGTGCCAGCCGCGGGAGGGACAGGGGGTCTGAAGCTTTCTTT
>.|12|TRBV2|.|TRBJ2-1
CASSPMGGLGFF
TGTGCCAGCAGTCCGATGGGGGGTTTAGGGTTCTTC
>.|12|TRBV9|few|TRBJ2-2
CASGGNTGELFF
TGTGCCAGCGGAGGGAACACCGGGGAGCTGTTTTTT
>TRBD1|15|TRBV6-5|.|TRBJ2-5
CASSYRDRFQETQYF
TGTGCCAGCAGTTACCGGGACAGGTTTCAAGAGACCCAGTACTTC
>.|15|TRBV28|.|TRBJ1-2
CASSKLGTRSYGYTF
TGTGCCAGCAGCAAATTAGGGACAAGGAGCTATGGCTACACCTTC
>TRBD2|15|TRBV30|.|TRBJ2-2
CAWSWRREGTGELFF
TGTGCCTGGAGTTGGCGTAGGGAGGGCACCGGGGAGCTGTTTTTT
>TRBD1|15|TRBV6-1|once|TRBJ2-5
CASSETGTGEETQYF
TGTGCCAGCAGTGAAACCGGGACAGGGGAAGAGACCCAGTACTTC
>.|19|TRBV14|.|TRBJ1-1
CASSLYQRHPTGSGTEAFF
TGTGCCAGCAGCCTCTACCAGAGACACCCAACAGGGTCGGGCACTGAAGCTTTCTTT
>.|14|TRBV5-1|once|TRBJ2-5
CASSPGLRAETQYF
TGCGCCAGCAGTCCCGGACTCCGGGCAGAGACCCAGTACTTC
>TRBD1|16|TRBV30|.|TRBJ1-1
CAWSAGTGSMNTEAFF
TGTGCCTGGAGTGCCGGGACAGGGAGTATGAACACTGAAGCTTTCTTT
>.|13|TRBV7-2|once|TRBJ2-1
CASSLTGYNEQFF
TGTGCCAGCAGCTTGACGGGATACAATGAGCAGTTCTTC
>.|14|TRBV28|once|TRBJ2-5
CASSRAPSEETQYF
TGTGCCAGCAGCCGAGCCCCCTCTGAAGAGACCCAGTACTTC
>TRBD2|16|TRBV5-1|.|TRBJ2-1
CASSPMGAGEYNEQFF
TGCGCCAGCAGCCCCATGGGCGCGGGAGAGTACAATGAGCAGTTCTTC
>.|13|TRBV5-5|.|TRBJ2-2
CASSFQGSGELFF
TGTGCCAGCAGCTTTCAGGGGTCCGGGGAGCTGTTTTTT
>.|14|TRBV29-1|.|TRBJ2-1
CSVGSLSSYNEQFF
TGCAGCGTGGGGTCTCTTAGCTCCTACAATGAGCAGTTCTTC
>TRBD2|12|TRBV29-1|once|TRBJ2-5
CSVAGGDETQYF
TGCAGCGTCGCCGGGGGGGATGAGACCCAGTACTTC
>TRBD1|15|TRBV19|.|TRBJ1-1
CASSIPGRGGTEAFF
TGTGCCAGTAGTATTCCCGGCAGGGGGGGCACTGAAGCTTTCTTT
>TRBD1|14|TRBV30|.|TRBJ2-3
CAWRRQGLTDTQYF
TGTGCCTGGAGACGACAGGGTTTGACAGATACGCAGTATTTT
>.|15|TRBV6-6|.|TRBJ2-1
CASSYVGSSYNEQFF
TGTGCCAGCAGTTACGTTGGATCCTCCTACAATGAGCAGTTCTTC
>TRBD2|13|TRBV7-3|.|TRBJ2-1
CASSLTAGGEQFF
TGTGCCAGCAGCTTAACTGCGGGAGGCGAGCAGTTCTTC
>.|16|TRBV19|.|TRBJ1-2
CASSTGTDAANYGYTF
TGTGCCAGTAGTACCGGGACGGATGCAGCTAACTATGGCTACACCTTC
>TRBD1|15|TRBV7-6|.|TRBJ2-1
CASSLADRAYNEQFF
TGTGCCAGCAGCTTAGCCGACAGGGCCTACAATGAGCAGTTCTTC
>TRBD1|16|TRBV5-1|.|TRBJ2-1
CASSTTGGRSFHEQFF
TGCGCCAGCAGCACGACAGGGGGCCGCTCATTCCATGAGCAGTTCTTC